The next 24 T cell receptor beta chains were all read from a single sample in a study of blood T cell repertoires in COVID-19. The assay was immunoSEQ multiplex PCR, and TCRdb's table has in-frame clones only and misses some. Seen here are about 220,000 clones, more than 75% observed once, and the top ten hold roughly 13%. Specimen: peripheral blood. These receptors came from a human donor in a cohort sampled during active COVID-19.

In this sample, this clone turned up once. V and J are TRBV2 and TRBJ1-5; tentatively, D is TRBD1 (6 bases). V lost 6 bases and J 3 bases, leaving 18 bases between the germline ends. Germline-derived CDR1 and CDR2 are SNHLY and FYNNEI. The CDR3 is 16 amino acids. CDR3 DNA sequence: TGTGCCAGCAGGATCACATTCCCAGGGGTCAATCAGCCCCAGCATTTT. Protein sequence: CASRITFPGVNQPQHF.

This chain connects TRBV28 to TRBJ1-4; the D is unclear. Germline-derived CDR1 and CDR2 are MDHEN and SYDVKM. The V end was cut by 7 bases, the J end by 10 bases, with 16 bases between. This CDR3 region has 13 residues. The CDR3 sequence is CASKRAQGGKLFF. The CDR3 bases are TGTGCCAGCAAGCGGGCACAAGGTGGAAAACTGTTTTTT.

The V and J genes are TRBV5-5 and TRBJ2-1; 9 bases match TRBD1. Germline lookup yields CDR1 SGHKS and CDR2 YYEKEE (reference sequence). J gave up 14 bases and V 4 bases, and 10 bases lay outside the gene matches. This CDR3 has 13 residues. The CDR3 here is CASSTSGQGSKFF. CDR3 in DNA: TGTGCCAGCAGCACCTCGGGACAGGGTAGTAAGTTCTTC.

Of note for this clone: Mismatch with germline at one junction end may stem from a read error. This chain joins TRBV28 and TRBJ1-2; weak D call: TRBD1 (5 bases). CDR3 length: 12 residues. The germline CDR1 and CDR2 sequences are MDHEN and SYDVKM. The CDR3 loop is CASSSYLTATFF. CDR3 bases: TGTGCCAGCAGTTCCTATTTGACAGCCACATTCTTC.

The chain is built from TRBV20-1 and TRBJ2-7; 9 bases align to TRBD2. The CDR3 is 15 amino acids. The V segment lost 3 bases and the J segment 11 bases; nucleotides outside the gene matches: 17. The germline V gene has CDR1 DFQATT and CDR2 SNEGSKA (reference sequence). CDR3 amino acids: CSASSLPAGGAKEYF. The CDR3, as DNA: TGCAGTGCTAGTTCTCTACCAGCGGGAGGAGCTAAGGAGTACTTC.

This clone appeared once. The rearrangement uses TRBV5-6 and TRBJ2-3; 11 nucleotides agree with TRBD1. V shed 3 bases and J 0 bases; nucleotides not matched to a gene: 3. Germline CDR1 SGHDT, CDR2 YYEEEE. The CDR3 runs to 16 residues. CDR3 amino acids: CASSYGQGASTDTQYF. As DNA, the CDR3 is TGTGCCAGCAGCTATGGACAGGGGGCAAGCACAGATACGCAGTATTTT.

The CDR3 sequence: CASSQAGQGNTEAFF. CDR3 in DNA: TGTGCCAGCAGCCAAGCGGGACAGGGGAACACTGAAGCTTTCTTT. The chain links TRBV3-1 (or the pseudogene TRBV3-2) to TRBJ1-1; 9 nucleotides match TRBD1. V trimming: 1 base; J trimming: 1 base; junction bases outside the gene matches: 1. The germline gives CDR1 LGHDT, CDR2 YNNKEL (reference sequence). The CDR3 totals 15 residues.

This chain uses TRBV21-1 with TRBJ2-1; the table names TRBD1, a call not compared with the DNA. TRBV21-1 is marked as a pseudogene. The CDR3 is 16 residues long. CDR3 sequence reads: CASTYKAGFIGNEQFF. CDR3 DNA: TGTGCCAGCACCTACAAGGCAGGGTTTATTGGCAATGAGCAGTTCTTC.

The V gene is TRBV9, the J gene TRBJ2-5; 16 bases fit TRBD2. Germline CDR1 and CDR2: SGDLS and YYNGEE. The CDR3 has 19 amino acids. V lost 3 bases, J lost 3 bases, and 11 bases stayed unmatched. CDR3 amino acids: CASSATPGLAGGLKETQYF. CDR3 bases: TGTGCCAGCAGCGCCACCCCGGGACTAGCGGGGGGGCTCAAAGAGACCCAGTACTTC.

The chain is built from TRBV7-9 and TRBJ1-1; 10 bases fit TRBD1. Germline V CDR1 and CDR2: SEHNR, FQNEAQ (reference sequence). The CDR3 is 16 residues long. J was trimmed by 1 base and V by 4 bases; bases with no gene match: 6. CDR3 coding DNA: TGTGCCAGCAGCTCCGGAGGGACAGGGGAGAACACTGAAGCTTTCTTT. Amino acid sequence: CASSSGGTGENTEAFF.

Turning to this clone: This sample also contains other DNA sequences that code for the same CDR3. The chain links TRBV19 to TRBJ1-1, with a possible D match to TRBD1 (6 bases). V lost 5 bases and J lost 5, with 12 bases in between. The germline CDR1 and CDR2 sequences are LNHDA and SQIVND (reference sequence). This CDR3 is 13 amino acids long. The CDR3 protein is CASSPQGNTEAFF. The CDR3 DNA follows: TGTGCCAGTAGTCCACAGGGAAATACTGAAGCTTTCTTT.

This chain joins TRBV6-5 and TRBJ1-6, with D maybe TRBD1 (6 bases). Trimming took 10 bases from V and 10 from J, leaving 14 bases between them. The CDR3 contains 12 residues. Germline V gives CDR1 MNHEY, CDR2 SVGAGI. The DNA for the CDR3 is TGTGCCATCTGGGGCGGGGGCTCACCCCTCCACTTT. Its protein product is CAIWGGGSPLHF.

The rearrangement uses TRBV19 and TRBJ2-4; 12 bases line up with TRBD2. Germline CDR1 is LNHDA and CDR2 is SQIVND (reference sequence). The CDR3 spans 16 residues. V was pared by 2 bases and J by 5 bases, with 4 bases of the junction left unmatched. The CDR3 nucleotides are TGTGCCAGTAGTATATCGGCTAGCGGGGGGGAAAACATTCAGTACTTC. Translation gives CASSISASGGENIQYF. Variable domain in full (rest from reference TRBV19 and TRBJ2-4): DGGITQSPKYLFRKEGQNVTLSCEQNLNHDAMYWYRQDPGQGLRLIYYSQIVNDFQKGDIAEGYSVSREKKESFPLTVTSAQKNPTAFYLCASSISASGGENIQYFGAGTRLSVL.

V usage is TRBV7-6 and J usage is TRBJ1-2, with D perhaps matching TRBD1 (6 bases). Trimming took off 5 bases at V and 7 bases at J, with 23 bases between the two ends. Germline V gene data show CDR1 as SGHVS and CDR2 as FNYEAQ. This CDR3 is built from 16 residues. The CDR3 loop is CASSLRGAGKNRGYTF. CDR3 bases: TGTGCCAGCAGCCTCAGGGGCGCTGGGAAAAATCGTGGCTACACCTTC.

This chain connects TRBV5-1 to TRBJ2-1; D possibly corresponds to TRBD1 (6 bases). The germline gives CDR1 SGHRS, CDR2 YFSETQ. Between the trimmed V and J ends, which lost 0 bases and 8 bases, there was a span of 12 bases. The CDR3 sequence is 14 residues long. The CDR3 is CASSLVTGPHEQFF. DNA of the CDR3: TGCGCCAGCAGCTTGGTCACAGGGCCCCATGAGCAGTTCTTC.

This chain links TRBV6-5 with TRBJ2-7; 7 bases map to TRBD2. The CDR3 runs to 15 residues. The V and J ends lost 7 bases and 5 bases, in that order; junction bases with no gene match: 14. CDR1 is MNHEY, CDR2 SVGAGI, per germline. CDR3 loop: CASKASGTKRNEQYF. The CDR3 DNA reads as TGTGCCAGCAAGGCCTCCGGGACTAAAAGAAACGAGCAGTACTTC.

The chain recombines TRBV6-6 with TRBJ1-6; 11 nucleotides match TRBD1. The CDR3 runs to 16 residues. J gave up 9 bases and V 4 bases, and 8 bases lay outside the gene matches. Germline loops: CDR1 MNHNY, CDR2 SVGAGI (reference sequence). The CDR3 nucleotides read TGTGCCAGCAGTTTAACCGGGACAGGGGGAAGTTCACCCCTCCACTTT. It yields the protein CASSLTGTGGSSPLHF.

The rearrangement links TRBV28 to TRBJ2-1; 12 bases agree with TRBD1. CDR1 and CDR2 (germline): MDHEN, SYDVKM. The junction had 11 bases not matched to a gene; V was cut back by 6 bases and J by 2 bases. This CDR3 has 18 residues. CDR3 region: CASSGGQGAHLTYNEQFF. The CDR3 DNA sequence: TGTGCCAGCAGCGGGGGACAGGGGGCGCATCTAACCTACAATGAGCAGTTCTTC.

V usage is TRBV19 and J usage is TRBJ2-5, with 7 bases that match TRBD1. Germline V gene lookup returns CDR1 LNHDA and CDR2 SQIVND (reference sequence). The CDR3 has 12 residues. The trim removed 11 bases at V and 3 bases at J, leaving 6 bases unmatched. CDR3 nucleotide sequence: TGTGCCGCACAGGGGTATGAAGAGACCCAGTACTTC. Translation gives CAAQGYEETQYF. The whole variable domain, filled in from reference TRBV19 and TRBJ2-5, reads DGGITQSPKYLFRKEGQNVTLSCEQNLNHDAMYWYRQDPGQGLRLIYYSQIVNDFQKGDIAEGYSVSREKKESFPLTVTSAQKNPTAFYLCAAQGYEETQYFGPGTRLLVL.

The chain is built from TRBV7-2 and TRBJ2-5; perhaps TRBD1 as D (5 bases). This CDR3 is 14 amino acids long. V was pared by 5 bases and J by 2 bases, with 12 bases between. From germline, CDR1 is SGHTA and CDR2 FQGNSA. The CDR3 is CASSAQGVQETQYF. CDR3 nucleotide sequence: TGTGCCAGCAGCGCCCAAGGGGTGCAAGAGACCCAGTACTTC.

V is TRBV6-2 or TRBV6-3 and J is TRBJ2-3; 15 positions agree with TRBD2. CDR1 and CDR2 (germline): MNHEY, SVGEGT. This CDR3 has 20 amino acids. V shed 4 bases and J 3 bases; nucleotides not matched to a gene: 14. The CDR3 sequence is CASSSRGLAGGPVRTDTQYF. The CDR3 DNA reads as TGTGCCAGCAGTTCACGAGGACTAGCGGGAGGGCCGGTTAGAACAGATACGCAGTATTTT.

CDR3 amino acids: CASSPGQGSGAEAFF. The CDR3 nucleotides read TGTGCCAGCTCACCAGGACAGGGGTCGGGGGCTGAAGCTTTCTTT. This chain uses TRBV18 with TRBJ1-1; TRBD1 matches at 9 bases. Germline V gives CDR1 KGHSH, CDR2 LQKENI. The CDR3 is 15 residues long. V shed 2 bases, J shed 6 bases, and the junction held 7 bases outside the gene matches.

The genes are TRBV3-1 (or the pseudogene TRBV3-2) and TRBJ1-3; 8 bases agree with TRBD1. Germline values: CDR1 LGHDT, CDR2 YNNKEL (reference sequence). The CDR3 is 16 residues long. Trimming took 0 bases from V and 3 from J; bases not matched to a gene: 4. The DNA of the CDR3 is TGTGCCAGCAGCCAAGACACAGGGGGTAGTGGAAACACCATATATTTT. Translation gives CASSQDTGGSGNTIYF.

The chain employs TRBV28 and TRBJ2-2, with a tentative D call TRBD2 (5 bases). Germline CDR1 is MDHEN and CDR2 is SYDVKM. The germline V and J ends were trimmed by 4 bases and 3 bases, with 6 bases remaining between them. The CDR3 is 13 residues long. The chain's CDR3 is CASSSGDTGELFF. CDR3 coding DNA: TGTGCCAGCAGTTCCGGGGACACCGGGGAGCTGTTTTTT.